These 9 T cell receptor beta chains were sequenced from one sample in a study of beta chain features in type 1 diabetes. Of the isolated RNA, all was reverse transcribed, and so the sequenced material was expressed TCRB transcripts. Using immunoSEQ multiplex PCR, the repertoire was profiled, and TCRdb retains in-frame clones only, with some absent. The sample yields under 900,000 clones, 17% seen once. What was sequenced was naive CD4+ T cells from blood. The receptors were gathered from a woman aged 18-29 years in good health.

V and J are TRBV6-5 and TRBJ2-3; 7 positions match TRBD1. The CDR3 runs 14 residues. The J segment lost 1 base and the V segment lost 4 bases, leaving 2 bases of the junction unmatched. The germline V gene has CDR1 MNHEY and CDR2 SVGAGI. CDR3 loop: CASSSGQGTDTQYF. Here the CDR3 DNA reads TGTGCCAGCAGTTCCGGACAGGGCACAGATACGCAGTATTTT.

This clone was detected only a few times. The rearrangement joins TRBV29-1 to TRBJ1-2; 9 nucleotides match TRBD1. After removal of 4 bases from V and 7 bases from J, the junction contained 7 bases not matched to a gene. Germline loops: CDR1 SQVTM, CDR2 ANQGSEA. The CDR3 is 13 amino acids. This CDR3 reads CSVVGQGSGGYTF. The DNA of the CDR3 is TGCAGCGTTGTGGGACAGGGTAGCGGTGGCTACACCTTC.

The V gene is TRBV4-1, the J gene TRBJ2-6; D is perhaps TRBD1 (6 bases). V lost 0 bases to trimming and J lost 0 bases, with 15 bases between them. The germline V gene has CDR1 MGHRA and CDR2 YSYEKL. There are 19 residues in the CDR3. CDR3 protein: CASSQDNQGTISGANVLTF. For the CDR3, the DNA is TGCGCCAGCAGCCAAGATAATCAGGGGACGATCTCTGGGGCCAACGTCCTGACTTTC.

The V call is TRBV9, the J call TRBJ1-4; TRBD1 aligns across 7 bases. Germline values: CDR1 SGDLS, CDR2 YYNGEE. The V segment lost 2 bases and the J segment 7 bases; nucleotides outside the gene matches: 8. The CDR3 extends over 15 amino acids. CDR3 in amino acids: CASSVGQVFGEKLFF. In DNA, the CDR3 is TGTGCCAGCAGCGTCGGACAGGTTTTTGGTGAAAAACTGTTTTTT.

The table lists this clone with a few counts. The chain joins TRBV7-3 to TRBJ2-3; D uncertain. Trimming removed 0 bases at V and 0 bases at J, with 4 bases between. In germline, CDR1 is SGHTA, CDR2 FQGTGA. The CDR3 covers 14 residues. CDR3 loop: CASSLTSSTDTQYF. The DNA of the CDR3 is TGTGCCAGCAGCTTAACGTCGAGCACAGATACGCAGTATTTT.

This clone occurred a few times. J is TRBJ2-1 and V is TRBV7-9; D call uncertain. The germline gives CDR1 SEHNR, CDR2 FQNEAQ (reference sequence). The length of the CDR3 is 15 residues. V dropped 1 base and J dropped 3 bases, with 10 bases sitting between them. In nucleotides, the CDR3 is TGTGCCAGCAGCTTAGGTCGAGTTAACTACAATGAGCAGTTCTTC. Protein product: CASSLGRVNYNEQFF.

The J gene is TRBJ2-1, the V gene TRBV6-5; D not resolved. The length of the CDR3 is 15 residues. Germline V lookup: CDR1 MNHEY, CDR2 SVGAGI. V was pared by 6 bases and J by 1 base, with 13 bases between. CDR3 DNA: TGTGCCAGCAGGCTTCAAGATGGATCCTACAATGAGCAGTTCTTC. Encoded protein: CASRLQDGSYNEQFF.

The chain joins TRBV20-1 to TRBJ2-1; 8 nucleotides align to TRBD2. Germline assignment: CDR1 DFQATT and CDR2 SNEGSKA (reference sequence). Unmatched junction bases numbered 5, after V lost 3 bases and J lost 16 bases. CDR3 length equals 10 residues. The DNA for the CDR3 is TGCAGTGCTAGTAGCGGGATAGCCTTCTTC. Protein: CSASSGIAFF.

This clone has more than one count but fewer than ten. The chain employs TRBV7-9 and TRBJ2-7, with D possibly matching TRBD2 (5 bases). Trimming stripped 5 bases from V and 0 bases from J, with 14 bases between. Germline CDR1 is SEHNR and CDR2 is FQNEAQ (reference sequence). This CDR3 has 15 residues. In DNA, the CDR3 is TGTGCCAGCAGCCCACCCGAAGGACTCTCCTACGAGCAGTACTTC. Protein sequence: CASSPPEGLSYEQYF.